This is a list of T cell receptor beta chains from one sample in a study of blood T cells in healthy people across ages. TCRdb processed the 5' RACE reads anew with MiXCR; each CDR3 protein has one entry. This table holds 800,000 to 950,000 distinct CDR3 sequences, about 27% found once. The sample was also reused in another study, on T cells of mothers and their children.

The sequenced material came from blood. The receptors were sampled from a woman in her thirties or forties in good health. Both conserved end residues are part of each CDR3. A D gene is named only where the DNA matches it firmly. A row's size may be missing; if present it is once, few, many or a size class.

v_gene	abundance	d_gene	len	j_gene	CDR3aa	CDR3nt
TRBV6-1	many	-	20	TRBJ2-6	CASSEAGLGAFSSGANVLTF	TGTGCCAGCAGTGAAGCGGGTCTTGGGGCCTTTTCCTCTGGGGCCAACGTCCTGACTTTC
TRBV6-5	few	-	15	TRBJ1-6	CASRITGLHNSPLHF	TGTGCCAGCAGGATAACAGGCCTCCATAATTCACCCCTCCACTTT
TRBV12-3/TRBV12-4	-	TRBD1	15	TRBJ1-2	CASRGRTGGIYGYTF	TGTGCCAGCAGAGGAAGGACAGGGGGCATCTATGGCTACACCTTC
TRBV28	few	-	16	TRBJ2-5	CASVAATGGIQETQYF	TGTGCCAGCGTGGCTGCTACCGGGGGCATTCAAGAGACCCAGTACTTC
TRBV18	many	-	14	TRBJ2-7	CASSRGGTAYEQYF	TGTGCCAGCTCACGGGGCGGGACAGCCTACGAGCAGTACTTC
TRBV9	few	-	13	TRBJ1-1	CASKTAQDTEAFF	TGTGCCAGCAAGACAGCGCAGGACACTGAAGCTTTCTTT
TRBV7-2	-	TRBD1	14	TRBJ2-1	CASRRTGGNNEQFF	TGTGCCAGCAGAAGGACAGGGGGCAACAATGAGCAGTTCTTC
TRBV5-1	-	TRBD2	16	TRBJ2-1	CASSRGSGGAHNEQFF	TGCGCCAGCAGCCGTGGTAGCGGGGGGGCCCACAATGAGCAGTTCTTC
TRBV18	-	-	13	TRBJ1-5	CASSPDRMEPQHF	TGTGCCAGCTCACCTGACAGAATGGAGCCCCAGCATTTT
TRBV20-1	-	TRBD1	15	TRBJ2-1	CSAWLGQANLNEQFF	TGCAGTGCTTGGCTCGGACAGGCAAACCTCAATGAGCAGTTCTTC
TRBV9	few	-	13	TRBJ1-1	CASSVVWNTEAFF	TGTGCCAGCAGCGTAGTCTGGAACACTGAAGCTTTCTTT
TRBV29-1	few	-	14	TRBJ1-1	CSVDSIGGNTEAFF	TGCAGCGTTGATAGCATCGGGGGGAACACTGAAGCTTTCTTT
TRBV6-1	-	-	14	TRBJ1-2	CASSVFDQDRVYTF	TGTGCCAGCAGTGTTTTCGACCAGGACCGCGTCTACACCTTC
TRBV12-3/TRBV12-4	-	-	18	TRBJ2-3	CASSSTSGRAIGADTQYF	TGTGCCAGCAGTTCGACCTCAGGGCGCGCGATAGGAGCAGATACGCAGTATTTT
TRBV7-2	-	TRBD1	14	TRBJ1-4	CASSLDRINEKLFF	TGTGCCAGCAGCTTGGACAGGATTAATGAAAAACTGTTTTTT
TRBV2	few	-	15	TRBJ2-7	CASSVGSGNSYEQYF	TGTGCCAGCAGTGTGGGTAGCGGTAACTCCTACGAGCAGTACTTC
TRBV18	few	-	14	TRBJ2-3	CASSRASDADTQYF	TGTGCCAGCTCACGGGCTAGCGACGCGGATACGCAGTATTTT
TRBV5-1	-	TRBD1	16	TRBJ1-3	CASSSGQLTSGNTIYF	TGCGCCAGCAGCTCGGGACAGCTAACCTCTGGAAACACCATATATTTT
TRBV6-6	many	TRBD1	14	TRBJ2-7	CASKERQGAYEQYF	TGTGCCAGCAAAGAGAGACAGGGCGCTTACGAGCAGTACTTC
TRBV29-1	-	TRBD1	15	TRBJ1-1	CSAQGAGGRDTEAFF	TGCAGCGCTCAAGGGGCAGGGGGCAGGGACACTGAAGCTTTCTTT
TRBV5-6	-	-	14	TRBJ1-5	CASSLYQGWQPQHF	TGTGCCAGCAGCTTGTATCAGGGTTGGCAGCCCCAGCATTTT
TRBV5-1	few	-	14	TRBJ2-1	CASSPALGGNEQFF	TGCGCCAGCAGCCCCGCCCTAGGGGGAAATGAGCAGTTCTTC
TRBV5-4	many	-	13	TRBJ2-5	CASSEQGWETQYF	TGTGCCAGCAGCGAACAGGGCTGGGAGACCCAGTACTTC
TRBV7-9	many	TRBD1	16	TRBJ2-7	CASSPRQGDPTGEQYF	TGTGCCAGCAGTCCTCGACAGGGAGATCCTACGGGCGAGCAGTACTTC
TRBV5-1	-	TRBD1	13	TRBJ1-2	CASRVGQGDGYNF	TGCGCCAGTCGCGTGGGACAGGGGGATGGCTACAACTTC
TRBV3-1	-	-	12	TRBJ2-7	CASSRTTYEQYF	TGTGCCAGCAGTCGAACGACCTACGAGCAGTACTTC
TRBV29-1	few	-	14	TRBJ1-3	CSVETRGSGNTIYF	TGCAGCGTAGAGACAAGGGGCTCTGGAAACACCATATATTTT
TRBV29-1	many	TRBD1	18	TRBJ2-6	CSVEGAGTANSGANVLTF	TGCAGCGTTGAAGGGGCCGGGACAGCGAACTCTGGGGCCAACGTCCTGACTTTC
TRBV9	few	TRBD2	17	TRBJ2-3	CASSPVSSGGAGDTQYF	TGTGCCAGCAGCCCCGTTTCGAGCGGGGGGGCGGGAGATACGCAGTATTTT
TRBV5-1	many	-	14	TRBJ2-7	CASSLEGGTSEQYF	TGCGCCAGCAGCTTGGAAGGTGGCACGTCAGAGCAGTACTTC
TRBV5-1	-	-	15	TRBJ1-5	CASSLGPFGDQPQHF	TGCGCCAGCAGCTTGGGTCCCTTCGGCGATCAGCCCCAGCATTTT
TRBV7-2	-	-	16	TRBJ2-1	CASSQVGLPTYNEQFF	TGTGCCAGCAGCCAAGTGGGTCTACCTACCTACAATGAGCAGTTCTTC
TRBV12-3/TRBV12-4	few	TRBD1	14	TRBJ1-2	CASSLAGQGQVGTF	TGTGCCAGCAGTTTGGCGGGACAGGGACAAGTTGGCACCTTC
TRBV18	-	-	12	TRBJ1-2	CASSPEGIGYTF	TGTGCCAGCTCACCGGAAGGTATTGGCTACACCTTC
TRBV27	many	-	13	TRBJ2-7	CASSPTAAYEQYF	TGTGCCAGCAGTCCCACGGCCGCCTACGAGCAGTACTTC
TRBV7-9	-	-	13	TRBJ1-4	CVSSLRRNEKLFF	TGTGTCAGCAGCTTAAGGCGAAATGAAAAACTGTTTTTT
TRBV14	once	-	12	TRBJ1-1	CASSQDRAVSFF	TGTGCCAGCAGCCAGGATCGTGCGGTCTCTTTCTTT
TRBV5-5	-	-	13	TRBJ2-4	CASSFRVGNIQYF	TGTGCCAGCAGCTTCAGGGTCGGAAACATTCAGTACTTC
TRBV27	-	-	16	TRBJ1-1	CASSLSLIVLGTEAFF	TGTGCCAGCAGTTTATCCCTTATTGTTTTAGGCACTGAAGCTTTCTTT
TRBV27	-	-	17	TRBJ1-6	CASTTRQGMIPYSPLHF	TGTGCCAGCACAACTCGCCAGGGGATGATCCCCTATTCACCCCTCCACTTT
TRBV28	-	-	15	TRBJ1-4	CASSFWAERNEKLFF	TGTGCCAGCAGTTTTTGGGCAGAGAGAAATGAAAAACTGTTTTTT
TRBV4-1	-	TRBD1	15	TRBJ2-7	CASSQVMGQLYEQYF	TGCGCCAGCAGCCAAGTTATGGGACAGCTCTACGAGCAGTACTTC
TRBV7-2	many	TRBD2	15	TRBJ2-7	CASSAQLAGSYEQYF	TGTGCCAGCAGCGCCCAACTAGCGGGGTCCTACGAGCAGTACTTC
TRBV9	-	-	16	TRBJ1-1	CASSVEGGRRNTEAFF	TGTGCCAGCAGCGTAGAGGGCGGGCGCCGGAACACTGAAGCTTTCTTT
TRBV5-1	many	TRBD1	16	TRBJ2-7	CASSPSGQGNSYEQYF	TGCGCCAGCAGCCCCTCGGGACAGGGGAACTCCTACGAGCAGTACTTC
TRBV3-1	-	TRBD2	15	TRBJ2-2	CASSQVRLSGGVMFF	TGTGCCAGCAGCCAAGTGAGACTATCGGGGGGTGTGATGTTTTTT
TRBV24-1	-	-	14	TRBJ2-3	CATSRPFDSDTQYF	TGTGCCACCAGTAGGCCATTTGATTCTGATACGCAGTATTTT
TRBV14	once	-	13	TRBJ1-1	CASSQALDTEAFF	TGTGCCAGCAGCCAGGCGTTGGACACTGAAGCTTTCTTT
TRBV28	-	TRBD1	16	TRBJ1-1	CASSLWDSLMHTEAFF	TGTGCCAGCAGTCTCTGGGACAGCTTGATGCACACTGAAGCTTTCTTT
TRBV12-3/TRBV12-4	many	TRBD1	13	TRBJ2-3	CAARDRGTDTQYF	TGTGCCGCCCGGGACAGGGGCACAGATACGCAGTATTTT